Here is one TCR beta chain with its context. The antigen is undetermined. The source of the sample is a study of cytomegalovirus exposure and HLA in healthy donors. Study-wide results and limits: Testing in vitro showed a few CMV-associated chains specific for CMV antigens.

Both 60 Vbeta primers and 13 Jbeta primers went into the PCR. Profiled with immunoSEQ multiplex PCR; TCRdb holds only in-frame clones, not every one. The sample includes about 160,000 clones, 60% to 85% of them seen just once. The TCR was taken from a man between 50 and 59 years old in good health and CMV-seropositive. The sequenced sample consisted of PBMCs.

The CDR3 nucleotides are TGTGCCAGCAGTTCCCACCGACAGGCCTTATCCTACGAGCAGTACTTC. The encoded protein is CASSSHRQALSYEQYF. The chain couples TRBV9 to TRBJ2-7; a weak D match, TRBD1 (6 bases). CDR1 and CDR2 (germline): SGDLS, YYNGEE. With 5 bases removed from V and 1 base from J, the gap between germline ends came to 19 bases. The CDR3 totals 16 residues.